The 28 T cell receptor beta chains below were found in one sample sequenced in a study of T cells after yellow fever vaccination. TCRdb re-called the 5' RACE reads with MiXCR, one entry per CDR3 protein. The data show 250,000 or so distinct CDR3 sequences, with about 3.9% seen just once and 19% held by the top ten. Here the sequenced sample was PBMCs, taken 15 days after the yellow fever booster vaccination. These receptors were taken from a man aged 18 to 30 who received the YFV17D yellow fever vaccine.

This clonotype was seen many times. The chain combines TRBV10-3 with TRBJ1-5; TRBD1 agrees at 10 bases. Trimming took 7 bases from V and 5 from J; bases not matched to a gene: 2. This CDR3 comprises 13 residues. Germline-derived CDR1 and CDR2 are ENHRY and SYGVKD. For the CDR3, the DNA is TGTGCCATCAAAGGACAGGGGGATCAGCCCCAGCATTTT. Its protein is CAIKGQGDQPQHF.

In this sample, this clonotype turned up a few times. The chain uses TRBV5-1 and TRBJ2-5, with 10 bases matching TRBD2. CDR1 is SGHRS, CDR2 YFSETQ, per germline. V lost 3 bases to trimming and J lost 1 base; unmatched junction nucleotides: 9. The CDR3 is 17 amino acids. The CDR3 nucleotides read TGCGCCAGCAGCTCAGCCCCCACTAGCGGGGCCCAAGAGACCCAGTACTTC. This codes for CASSSAPTSGAQETQYF.

In its sample, this clonotype was seen many times. V and J are TRBV12-3 or TRBV12-4 and TRBJ2-4; D uncertain. V was cut by 6 bases and J by 6 bases, with 18 bases left in between. The CDR3 loop spans 15 amino acids. CDR3 nucleotide sequence: TGTGCCAGCAGGGAAACCAATACAGACCTAAACATTCAGTACTTC. Its translation is CASRETNTDLNIQYF.

There are many counts of this clonotype. The V call is TRBV29-1, the J call TRBJ2-3; D remains unclear. This CDR3 has 10 amino acids. Per germline, CDR1 SQVTM and CDR2 ANQGSEA. Trimming took 5 bases from V and 6 from J, leaving 6 bases between them. DNA of the CDR3: TGCAGCGTTAGAAGGGATACGCAGTATTTT. Translated: CSVRRDTQYF.

This clonotype has at least ten counts. The junction and the germline gene differ at one end; a read error may be behind it. This chain joins TRBV5-1 and TRBJ1-1; D possibly corresponds to TRBD1 (5 bases). In germline, CDR1 is SGHRS, CDR2 YFSETQ. The CDR3 spans 14 residues. The CDR3 DNA reads TGCGCGAGCAGCCTATATACAGGAGGAACTGAAGCTTTCTTT. Its protein product is CASSLYTGGTEAFF.

This clonotype was recorded at least ten times. The chain employs TRBV5-5 and TRBJ1-4, with D uncertain. Trimming left V 4 bases short and J 4 bases short, with 8 bases between. Germline V gene lookup returns CDR1 SGHKS and CDR2 YYEKEE (reference sequence). The length of the CDR3 is 13 residues. CDR3 nucleotide sequence: TGTGCCAGCAGCCGGGGAGATAATGAAAAACTGTTTTTT. Amino acid sequence: CASSRGDNEKLFF.

This clonotype was seen only a few times. This chain connects TRBV6-5 to TRBJ2-5; no reliable D call. Germline-derived CDR1 and CDR2 are MNHEY and SVGAGI. The CDR3 is 11 amino acids. V was pared by 6 bases and J by 7 bases, with 9 bases between. In DNA, the CDR3 is TGTGCCAGCAGAGAGGAAGGGACCCAGTACTTC. Its protein product is CASREEGTQYF.

Ten or more counts support this clonotype. The genes are TRBV6-4 and TRBJ2-1; TRBD2 might be the D (7 bases). Between the trimmed V and J ends, which lost 6 bases and 0 bases, there was a span of 24 bases. This CDR3 region has 19 residues. CDR1 and CDR2 from the germline V gene are MRHNA and SNTAGT. Here the CDR3 DNA reads TGTGCCAGCAGCCCCGGTGGGGCGGGGGCCGCGAGCTCCTACAATGAGCAGTTCTTC. Its translation: CASSPGGAGAASSYNEQFF.

This clonotype was picked up many times. The chain has TRBV7-2 and TRBJ1-1; TRBD1 might be the D (6 bases). This CDR3 has 13 amino acids. Trimming removed 6 bases at V and 4 bases at J, with 12 bases between. Germline CDR1 and CDR2: SGHTA and FQGNSA. This chain's CDR3 is CASSSQGITEAFF. The CDR3 DNA is TGTGCCAGCAGTTCACAGGGTATCACTGAAGCTTTCTTT.

This clonotype came up many times. V is TRBV11-2 and J is TRBJ2-7; D might be TRBD2 (6 bases). Germline V CDR1 and CDR2: SGHAT, FQNNGV. Trimming removed 5 bases at V and 7 bases at J, with 18 bases between. CDR3 size: 14 residues. The CDR3: CASSPRVGGLEQYF. CDR3 nucleotide sequence: TGTGCCAGCAGCCCAAGGGTCGGGGGATTGGAGCAGTACTTC.

This clonotype was recorded at least ten times. The chain recombines TRBV5-4 with TRBJ2-7; D perhaps matches TRBD1 (5 bases). CDR3 length: 15 amino acids. The germline V and J ends were trimmed by 4 bases and 3 bases, with 17 bases remaining between them. Germline CDR1 reads SGHNT; CDR2 reads YYREEE (reference sequence). The CDR3, as DNA: TGTGCCAGCAGCCACGCTGACAGCAGAGGCTACGAGCAGTACTTC. It encodes CASSHADSRGYEQYF.

This clonotype has a count of ten or more. This chain uses TRBV19 with TRBJ1-2, with 7 bases matching TRBD1. J lost 3 bases, V lost 7 bases, and 26 bases had no gene match. The CDR3 has 20 residues. In germline, CDR1 is LNHDA, CDR2 SQIVND (reference sequence). The CDR3 is CASTLPTGRSPRIPDYGYTF. DNA for the CDR3: TGTGCCAGTACCCTCCCGACAGGGCGGTCCCCTCGCATTCCAGACTATGGCTACACCTTC.

This clonotype appeared many times. The V gene is TRBV15, the J gene TRBJ2-5; no clear D. V was pared by 1 base and J by 2 bases, with 2 bases between. There are 12 residues in the CDR3. Germline lookup yields CDR1 LNHNV and CDR2 YYDKDF (reference sequence). CDR3 in DNA: TGTGCCACCAGCAGAGTTCAAGAGACCCAGTACTTC. Translated, it gives CATSRVQETQYF.

The sample holds many counts of this clonotype. CDR3 in amino acids: CARQCYEQYV. In DNA, the CDR3 is TGTGCCAGGCAGTGTTACGAGCAGTACGTC. The rearrangement links TRBV6-5 to TRBJ2-7; D uncertain. Trimming shortened V by 9 bases and J by 4 bases, and 7 bases separated the two germline ends. CDR3 length: 10 residues. The germline V gene encodes CDR1 MNHEY and CDR2 SVGAGI.

This clonotype came up a few times. The J gene is TRBJ2-1, the V gene TRBV2, with 14 bases identical to TRBD2. CDR1 and CDR2 from the germline V gene are SNHLY and FYNNEI. This CDR3 is built from 16 residues. V lost 7 bases to trimming and J lost 7 bases; unmatched junction nucleotides: 9. CDR3 loop: CASTNGLAGGRNEQFF. In DNA form, the CDR3 reads TGTGCCAGCACCAACGGACTAGCGGGGGGTAGGAATGAGCAGTTCTTC.

This clonotype occurred a few times. V usage is TRBV4-1 and J usage is TRBJ2-6; no firm D call. This CDR3 comprises 15 residues. Trimming removed 1 base from V and 0 bases from J, with 4 bases in between. Germline CDR1 is MGHRA and CDR2 is YSYEKL. Here the CDR3 reads CASSQGHSGANVLTF. CDR3 nucleotide sequence: TGCGCCAGCAGCCAAGGACACTCTGGGGCCAACGTCCTGACTTTC.

In this sample, this clonotype turned up many times. V and J are TRBV18 and TRBJ2-5; TRBD2 is a possible D gene (5 bases). This CDR3 region has 14 residues. Germline V lookup: CDR1 KGHSH, CDR2 LQKENI. Between the trimmed V and J ends, which lost 2 bases and 5 bases, there was a span of 12 bases. The CDR3 sequence: CASSPGGLLETQYF. DNA for the CDR3: TGTGCCAGCTCACCAGGTGGACTGCTGGAGACCCAGTACTTC.

On this clonotype: A much larger clone differs from this one at a single base, so this may be a read error. The chain links TRBV6-5 to TRBJ1-2, with D tentatively TRBD1 (5 bases). The CDR3 is made up of 13 amino acids. The germline V gene has CDR1 MNHEY and CDR2 SVGAGI. The CDR3 protein is CASRVGGFNGNTF. The CDR3 DNA sequence: TGTGCCAGCCGCGTTGGGGGATTCAATGGCAACACCTTC.

This clonotype was seen ten or more times. This chain uses TRBV27 with TRBJ2-5; the match to TRBD1 covers 8 bases. Germline V gene sequence: CDR1 MNHEY, CDR2 SMNVEV (reference sequence). The CDR3 consists of 16 residues. Unmatched junction bases numbered 9, after V lost 6 bases and J lost 0 bases. CDR3 loop: CASRPYWGQDQETQYF. The CDR3, as DNA: TGTGCCAGCAGACCATATTGGGGACAGGACCAAGAGACCCAGTACTTC.

This clonotype was seen repeatedly, ten times or more. The rearrangement joins TRBV28 to TRBJ1-2; unclear D gene. This CDR3 contains 14 residues. Trimming removed 1 base at V and 4 bases at J, with 10 bases between. CDR1 MDHEN and CDR2 SYDVKM come from the germline V gene. The CDR3 spells CASSLSRGAYGYTF. In DNA, the CDR3 is TGTGCCAGCAGTTTATCTCGGGGAGCCTATGGCTACACCTTC.

J is TRBJ1-2 and V is TRBV29-1; D gene unclear. V shed 5 bases and J shed 0 bases, with 10 bases lying between them. The CDR3 is made up of 13 amino acids. CDR1 is SQVTM and CDR2 is ANQGSEA in the germline V gene. This CDR3 is CSVRALSNYGYTF. CDR3 bases: TGCAGCGTTAGGGCCCTCTCTAACTATGGCTACACCTTC.

In this sample, this clonotype turned up many times. V is TRBV20-1 and J is TRBJ2-3, with D hard to call. V was shortened by 8 bases and J by 0 bases, with 9 bases between the two germline ends. CDR1 is DFQATT and CDR2 is SNEGSKA in the germline V gene (reference sequence). This CDR3 has 12 amino acids. The DNA of the CDR3 is TGCAGTCTTACTCCTAGCACAGATACGCAGTATTTT. Its protein is CSLTPSTDTQYF.

This clonotype was counted many times. This chain links TRBV5-4 with TRBJ2-7; a possible D gene is TRBD1 (5 bases). In germline, CDR1 is SGHNT, CDR2 YYREEE (reference sequence). There are 14 residues in the CDR3. Trimming cost V 4 bases and J 6 bases, with 17 bases left between them. CDR3 DNA: TGTGCCAGCAGCCTTGGTATTCGGCAGGGCGAGCAGTACTTC. This translates into CASSLGIRQGEQYF.

This clonotype has at least ten counts. This sequence joins TRBV4-2 and TRBJ1-2; weak D call: TRBD1 (6 bases). The CDR3 totals 16 residues. From germline, CDR1 is LGHNA and CDR2 YNFKEQ. V lost 4 bases and J lost 4, with 19 bases in between. The CDR3 is CASSPLGAGVSYGYTF. The CDR3 DNA follows: TGTGCCAGCAGCCCCCTAGGGGCAGGGGTTAGCTATGGCTACACCTTC.

Many counts were recorded for this clonotype. The DNA for the CDR3 is TGCGCCAGCAGCTCCTTCTTGGGAGACAACTATGGCTACACCTTC. This translates into CASSSFLGDNYGYTF. The chain couples TRBV5-1 to TRBJ1-2; D call uncertain. This CDR3 is built from 15 residues. Germline V lookup: CDR1 SGHRS, CDR2 YFSETQ. Trimming cost V 3 bases and J 2 bases, with 14 bases left between them.

This clonotype has a count of ten or more. V usage is TRBV5-1 and J usage is TRBJ2-2; no clear D gene. The CDR3 length is 13 residues. Trimming cost V 0 bases and J 5 bases, with 5 bases left between them. Per the germline V gene, CDR1 is SGHRS and CDR2 is YFSETQ. The CDR3 sequence: CASSLDLTGELFF. Written as DNA, the CDR3 is TGCGCCAGCAGCTTGGACTTGACCGGGGAGCTGTTTTTT.

The sample holds many counts of this clonotype. V is TRBV5-1 and J is TRBJ2-3; no definite D call. V shed 2 bases and J shed 4 bases, with 8 bases lying between them. Germline CDR1 and CDR2: SGHRS and YFSETQ. The CDR3 loop spans 13 amino acids. CDR3 nucleotides: TGCGCCAGCAGCTTCGTAGGCGCAGATACGCAGTATTTT. It yields the protein CASSFVGADTQYF.

This clonotype was recorded at least ten times. The CDR3 loop reads CASSLDPYGRNTEAFF. CDR3 DNA: TGCGCCAGCAGCTTGGATCCGTATGGGAGGAACACTGAAGCTTTCTTT. V usage is TRBV5-1 and J usage is TRBJ1-1; D remains ambiguous. Germline V gene sequence: CDR1 SGHRS, CDR2 YFSETQ. The CDR3 spans 16 residues. V was cut by 0 bases and J by 1 base, with 13 bases left in between.